The clone carrying this T cell receptor beta chain was counted between two and nine times. Its antigen remains unknown. A single record per CDR3 protein comes from TCRdb applying MiXCR to the 5' RACE reads. Found here are fewer than 300,000 distinct CDR3 sequences, over 15% of them singletons; the top ten hold roughly 23%. The CDR3 extends over 15 amino acids. With 6 bases removed from V and 6 bases from J, the gap between germline ends came to 18 bases. CDR1 is ENHRY, CDR2 SYGVKD, per germline. These data belong to a study of T-cell memory formation after mild COVID-19. Overall study results and limits: Clones that contracted clustered mainly in CM and EM if CD4+ and in EMRA if CD8+.

Sequencing was carried out using PBMCs or a T cell subset sorted from them (not recorded which). The TCR comes from a man between 18 and 35 years old who had mild COVID-19 (a few samples of this study predate the infection). Cell type and time point are not known. The chain recombines TRBV10-3 with TRBJ2-1, with a possible D match to TRBD1 (6 bases). For the CDR3, the DNA is TGTGCCATCAGCGCCCCAGGGAAGGGGGTCAATGAGCAGTTCTTC. This sequence encodes CAISAPGKGVNEQFF.